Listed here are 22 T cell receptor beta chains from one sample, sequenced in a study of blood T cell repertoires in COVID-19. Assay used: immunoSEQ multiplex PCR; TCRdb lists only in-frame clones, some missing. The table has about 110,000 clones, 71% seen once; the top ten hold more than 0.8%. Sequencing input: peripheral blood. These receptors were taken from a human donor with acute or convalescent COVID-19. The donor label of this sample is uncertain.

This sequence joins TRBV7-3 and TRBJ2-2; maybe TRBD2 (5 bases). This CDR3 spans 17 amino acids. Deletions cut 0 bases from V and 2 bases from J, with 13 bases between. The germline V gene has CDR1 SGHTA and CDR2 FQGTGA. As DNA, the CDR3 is TGTGCCAGCAGCTTAACGCCCCAACTAGTAAACACCGGGGAGCTGTTTTTT. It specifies CASSLTPQLVNTGELFF.

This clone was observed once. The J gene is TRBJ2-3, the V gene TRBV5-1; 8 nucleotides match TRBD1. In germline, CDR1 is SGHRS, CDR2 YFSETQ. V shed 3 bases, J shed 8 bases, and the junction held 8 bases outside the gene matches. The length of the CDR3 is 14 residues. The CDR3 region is CASSSAKTGVTQYF. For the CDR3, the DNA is TGCGCCAGCAGCTCGGCAAAGACAGGGGTTACGCAGTATTTT.

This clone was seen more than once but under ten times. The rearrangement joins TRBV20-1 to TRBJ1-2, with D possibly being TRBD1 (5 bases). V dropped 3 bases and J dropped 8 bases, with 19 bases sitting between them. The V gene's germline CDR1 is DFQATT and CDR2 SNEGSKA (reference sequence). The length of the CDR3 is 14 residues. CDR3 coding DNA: TGCAGTGCTAGTCACGCGGGGCTGGTTGGAGGCTACACCTTC. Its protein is CSASHAGLVGGYTF.

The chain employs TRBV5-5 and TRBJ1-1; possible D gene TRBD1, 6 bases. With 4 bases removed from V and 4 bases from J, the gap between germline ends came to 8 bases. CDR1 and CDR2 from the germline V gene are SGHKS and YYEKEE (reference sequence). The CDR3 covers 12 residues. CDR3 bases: TGTGCCAGCAGCGAGGGGGTCACTGAAGCTTTCTTT. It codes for CASSEGVTEAFF.

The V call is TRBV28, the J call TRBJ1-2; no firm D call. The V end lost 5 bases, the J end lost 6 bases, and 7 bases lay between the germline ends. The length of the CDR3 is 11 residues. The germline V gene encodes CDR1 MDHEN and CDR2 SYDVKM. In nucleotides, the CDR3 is TGTGCCAGCAGTACTCTACATGGCTACACCTTC. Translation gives CASSTLHGYTF.

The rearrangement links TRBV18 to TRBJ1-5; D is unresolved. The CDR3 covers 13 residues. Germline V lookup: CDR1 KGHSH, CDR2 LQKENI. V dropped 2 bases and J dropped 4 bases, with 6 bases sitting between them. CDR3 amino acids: CASSPVENQPQHF. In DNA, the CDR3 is TGTGCCAGCTCACCAGTGGAGAATCAGCCCCAGCATTTT.

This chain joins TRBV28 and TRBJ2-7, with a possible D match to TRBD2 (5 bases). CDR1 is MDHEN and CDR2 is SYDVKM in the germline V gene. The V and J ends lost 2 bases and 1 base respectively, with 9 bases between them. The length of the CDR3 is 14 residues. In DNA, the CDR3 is TGTGCCAGCAGTTTAGGGCCGGGGTCCTACGAGCAGTACGTC. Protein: CASSLGPGSYEQYV.

The CDR3 DNA reads as TGTGCCAGCAGCTTAGGTAGCGGGGCCGGGGGCACAGATACGCAGTATTTT. It codes for CASSLGSGAGGTDTQYF. The rearrangement links TRBV7-2 to TRBJ2-3; 8 nucleotides line up with TRBD2. Germline loops: CDR1 SGHTA, CDR2 FQGNSA. Trimming at V came to 1 base and at J to 1 base, leaving 7 bases not matched to a gene. The CDR3 has 17 amino acids.

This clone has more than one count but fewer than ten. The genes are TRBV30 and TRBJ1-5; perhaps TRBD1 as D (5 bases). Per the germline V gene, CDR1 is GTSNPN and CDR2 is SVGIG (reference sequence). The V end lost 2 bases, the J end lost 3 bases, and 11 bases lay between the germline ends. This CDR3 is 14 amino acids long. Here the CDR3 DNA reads TGTGCCTGGAGTCCGGGGGACCCCAATCAGCCCCAGCATTTT. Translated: CAWSPGDPNQPQHF. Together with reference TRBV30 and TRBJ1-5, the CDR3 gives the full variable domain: SQTIHQWPATLVQPVGSPLSLECTVEGTSNPNLYWYRQAAGRGLQLLFYSVGIGQISSEVPQNLSASRPQDRQFILSSKKLLLSDSGFYLCAWSPGDPNQPQHFGDGTRLSIL.

The CDR3 sequence: CASSQVQGAMENIQYF. The CDR3 bases are TGCGCCAGCAGCCAAGTCCAGGGGGCTATGGAAAACATTCAGTACTTC. V and J are TRBV4-1 and TRBJ2-4, with 8 bases that match TRBD1. In germline, CDR1 is MGHRA, CDR2 YSYEKL. Unmatched junction bases numbered 7, after V lost 1 base and J lost 5 bases. This CDR3 spans 16 amino acids.

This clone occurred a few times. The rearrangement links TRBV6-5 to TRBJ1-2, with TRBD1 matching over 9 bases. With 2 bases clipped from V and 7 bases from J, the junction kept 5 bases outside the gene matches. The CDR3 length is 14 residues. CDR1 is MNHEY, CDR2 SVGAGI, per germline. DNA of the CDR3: TGTGCCAGCAGTTACCGACAGGGGGTGCGTGGCTACACCTTC. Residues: CASSYRQGVRGYTF.

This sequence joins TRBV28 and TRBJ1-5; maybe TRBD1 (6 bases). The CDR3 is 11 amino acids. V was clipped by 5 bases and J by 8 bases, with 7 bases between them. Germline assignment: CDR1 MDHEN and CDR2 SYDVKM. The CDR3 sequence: CASSDRKPQHF. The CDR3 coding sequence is TGTGCCAGCAGTGACAGGAAGCCCCAGCATTTT.

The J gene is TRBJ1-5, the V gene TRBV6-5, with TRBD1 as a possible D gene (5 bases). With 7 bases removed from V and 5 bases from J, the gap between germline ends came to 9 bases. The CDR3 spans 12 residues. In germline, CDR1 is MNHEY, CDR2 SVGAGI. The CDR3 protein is CASTGGDQPQHF. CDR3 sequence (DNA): TGTGCCAGCACTGGGGGGGATCAGCCCCAGCATTTT.

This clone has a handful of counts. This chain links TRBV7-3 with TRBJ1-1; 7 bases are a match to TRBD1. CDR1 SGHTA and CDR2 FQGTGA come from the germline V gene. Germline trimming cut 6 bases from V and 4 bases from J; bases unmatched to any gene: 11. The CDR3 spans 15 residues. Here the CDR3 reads CASSPGDRETTEAFF. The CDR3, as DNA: TGTGCCAGCAGTCCAGGTGACAGGGAGACCACTGAAGCTTTCTTT.

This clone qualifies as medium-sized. The CDR3 DNA follows: TGTGCCAGCAGCCCCAGACTAGCGGGCTACACCGGGGAGCTGTTTTTT. Translation gives CASSPRLAGYTGELFF. The chain joins TRBV7-9 to TRBJ2-2; TRBD2 aligns across 10 bases. Trimming cost V 5 bases and J 3 bases; bases outside gene matches: 6. Germline V gene sequence: CDR1 SEHNR, CDR2 FQNEAQ (reference sequence). The CDR3 is made up of 16 amino acids.

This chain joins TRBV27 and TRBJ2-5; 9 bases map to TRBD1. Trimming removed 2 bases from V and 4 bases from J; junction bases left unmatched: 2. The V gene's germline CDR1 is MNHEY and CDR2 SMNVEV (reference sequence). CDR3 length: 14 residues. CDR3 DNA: TGTGCCAGCAGTTTAATGGACAGGGGAGAGACCCAGTACTTC. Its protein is CASSLMDRGETQYF.

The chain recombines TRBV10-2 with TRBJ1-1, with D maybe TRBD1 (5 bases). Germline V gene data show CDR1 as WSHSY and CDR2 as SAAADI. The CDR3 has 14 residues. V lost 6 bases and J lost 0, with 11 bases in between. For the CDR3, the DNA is TGCGCCAGCAGCCTAAGGGGCGTGAACACTGAAGCTTTCTTT. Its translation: CASSLRGVNTEAFF.

Here the CDR3 DNA reads TGTGCCAGCAGCAACGGACTAGCGGGGGGCTCCCTTAGGAATGAGCAGTTCTTC. Translation: CASSNGLAGGSLRNEQFF. This chain connects TRBV5-5 to TRBJ2-1, with 14 positions matching TRBD2. This CDR3 has 18 residues. CDR1 SGHKS and CDR2 YYEKEE come from the germline V gene (reference sequence). Trimming cost V 4 bases and J 7 bases; bases outside gene matches: 13.

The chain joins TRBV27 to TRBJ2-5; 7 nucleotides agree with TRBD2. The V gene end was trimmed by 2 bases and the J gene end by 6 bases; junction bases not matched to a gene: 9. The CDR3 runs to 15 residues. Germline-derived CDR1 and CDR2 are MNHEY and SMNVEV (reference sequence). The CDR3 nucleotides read TGTGCCAGCAGTTTAAGGCGGGGGAGCCCCCAGACCCAGTACTTC. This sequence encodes CASSLRRGSPQTQYF.

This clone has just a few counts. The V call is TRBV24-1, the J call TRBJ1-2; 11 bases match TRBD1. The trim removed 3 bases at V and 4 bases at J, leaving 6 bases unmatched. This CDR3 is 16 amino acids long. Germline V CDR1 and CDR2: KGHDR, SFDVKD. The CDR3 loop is CATSDPGTGGGYGYTF. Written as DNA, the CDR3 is TGTGCCACCAGTGATCCTGGGACAGGGGGTGGCTATGGCTACACCTTC.

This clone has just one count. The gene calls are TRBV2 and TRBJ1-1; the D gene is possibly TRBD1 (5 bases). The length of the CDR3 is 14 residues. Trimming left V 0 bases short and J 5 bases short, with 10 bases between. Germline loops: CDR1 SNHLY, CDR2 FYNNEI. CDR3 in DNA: TGTGCCAGCAGTGAAGCTGGGGGGTTGACTGAAGCTTTCTTT. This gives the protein CASSEAGGLTEAFF.

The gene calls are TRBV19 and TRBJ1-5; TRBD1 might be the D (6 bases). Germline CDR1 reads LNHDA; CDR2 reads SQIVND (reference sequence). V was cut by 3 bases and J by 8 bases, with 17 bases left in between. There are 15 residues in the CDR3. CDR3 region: CASSMRRGGFEPQHF. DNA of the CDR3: TGTGCCAGTAGTATGCGGCGTGGGGGCTTTGAGCCCCAGCATTTT.